This TCR beta chain was profiled in a study of T cell changes during pregnancy in multiple sclerosis (dated by TCRdb to about 2019). Notes on the research overall: The study looked at changes in the T cell repertoire across pregnancy in women with multiple sclerosis.

Trimming removed 6 bases from V and 2 bases from J, leaving 10 bases between the germline ends. The CDR3 covers 14 residues, taking in both the cysteine and the phenylalanine. The kept DNA is CDR3 alone, 42 bases in frame from the first base. The germline V gene provides CDR1 WSHSY and CDR2 SAAADI. About this clone: Its antigen has not been determined. One base away there is no much larger clone; base qualities are not given.

Libraries were constructed by the immunoSEQ multiplex PCR assay. Entries here come from immuneACCESS through TCRdb and include only in-frame sequences with V and J called. Some clones fail to appear in such tables; in the studies checked, an unresolved V gene covers under half of the shortfall, and the cause of the remainder is unknown. The sample contains tens of thousands of clones, just over 90% of them found a single time. The top ten hold about 2.5% of the sample. This specimen consisted of peripheral blood, obtained before pregnancy. This chain joins TRBV10-2 to TRBJ2-2; perhaps TRBD2 is the D gene, with 6 bases matching. The TCR originated in a female donor with multiple sclerosis, enrolled in a pregnancy study. The CDR3 sequence is CASRRTKNTGELFF. The DNA is TGCGCCAGCAGGAGGACTAAAAACACCGGGGAGCTGTTTTTT.